This T cell receptor beta chain was sequenced in a study of sequential checkpoint blockade in melanoma. Study-level background: Patients were randomized 1:1 to nivolumab-then-ipilimumab or ipilimumab-then-nivolumab first-line. After both sequences, patients received maintenance nivolumab.

Germline CDR1 reads MDHEN; CDR2 reads SYDVKM. The CDR3 contains 13 residues. Treatment here: randomized to nivolumab then ipilimumab (arm A) or the reverse (arm B). Patients had received no earlier DNA-damaging chemotherapy. From thawed PBMCs, live CD3+CD8+ cells negative for CD19 and CD56 were sorted. Generated by immunoSEQ multiplex PCR, the TCRdb table keeps only in-frame clones and is missing some. The table includes tens of thousands of clones, around 90% detected once. The source is a human donor with melanoma. The material sequenced was CD8+ T cells sorted from blood (inferred from file names), taken from a patient given nivolumab and ipilimumab in sequence. This sequence joins TRBV28 and TRBJ1-2, with D perhaps TRBD1 (6 bases). The CDR3 is CVALGQGTYGYTF. As DNA, the CDR3 is TGTGTCGCCTTGGGGCAGGGGACCTATGGCTACACCTTC.